Below, 14 T cell receptor beta chains from the same sample are listed, as sequenced in a study of cytomegalovirus exposure and HLA in healthy donors (dated by TCRdb to the late 2010s). Libraries were constructed by the immunoSEQ multiplex PCR assay. The multiplex PCR relied on a mix of 60 forward primers for TCR Vbeta segments and 13 reverse primers for TCR Jbeta segments. Sourced from immuneACCESS, this table was stored by TCRdb with only in-frame sequences that have V and J called. A share of the clones is absent; for the studies checked, an unresolved V gene accounts for under half, and the remainder has no known explanation. The sample contains some 100,000 clones, about three fifths of them found a single time. Of the sample, around 5.5% is held by the ten largest clones. The sequenced sample consisted of PBMCs. These receptors were obtained from a woman in her 30s in good health and CMV-seropositive.

This clone showed up just once. This chain links TRBV7-9 with TRBJ2-7; 11 nucleotides align to TRBD1. Germline V lookup: CDR1 SEHNR, CDR2 FQNEAQ (reference sequence). V dropped 6 bases and J dropped 1; count of bases not matched to a gene: 5. This CDR3 comprises 15 residues. Written as DNA, the CDR3 is TGTGCCAGCAGTCGGGGACAGGGGGTATCCTACGAGCAGTACTTC. Its protein product is CASSRGQGVSYEQYF.

The J gene is TRBJ1-2, the V gene TRBV11-3, with 7 bases that match TRBD1. Germline lookup yields CDR1 SGHNT and CDR2 YENEEA. V lost 3 bases to trimming and J lost 4 bases; unmatched junction nucleotides: 5. The CDR3 is 14 amino acids. The CDR3 region is CASSLTGPSYGYTF. The CDR3 nucleotides read TGTGCCAGCAGCTTGACAGGGCCCAGCTATGGCTACACCTTC.

The chain couples TRBV9 to TRBJ1-3, with D perhaps matching TRBD1 (6 bases). The CDR3 runs 13 residues. The V gene lost 4 bases and the J gene lost 4 bases, with 9 bases spanning the gap. In germline, CDR1 is SGDLS, CDR2 YYNGEE. Here the CDR3 reads CASSSDRGNTIYF. CDR3 coding DNA: TGTGCCAGCAGCTCCGACAGGGGAAACACCATATATTTT.

This clone appeared a few times. V is TRBV13 and J is TRBJ1-1, with 7 positions matching TRBD1. The V and J ends lost 5 bases and 5 bases, in that order; junction bases with no gene match: 5. This CDR3 has 13 residues. Germline assignment: CDR1 PRHDT and CDR2 FYEKMQ (reference sequence). The CDR3 region has the DNA TGTGCCAGCAGCGTGGGACAGCTGACTGAAGCTTTCTTT. This sequence encodes CASSVGQLTEAFF. Complete variable domain (other parts from reference TRBV13 and TRBJ1-1): AAGVIQSPRHLIKEKRETATLKCYPIPRHDTVYWYQQGPGQDPQFLISFYEKMQSDKGSIPDRFSAQQFSDYHSELNMSSLELGDSALYFCASSVGQLTEAFFGQGTRLTVV.

The gene calls are TRBV27 and TRBJ2-7; TRBD2 matches at 8 bases. With V trimmed by 3 bases and J by 6 bases, 4 bases remained unmatched. This CDR3 is built from 13 residues. CDR1 and CDR2 from the germline V gene are MNHEY and SMNVEV (reference sequence). Written as DNA, the CDR3 is TGTGCCAGCAGTTTGGACAGCGGGGGCGAGCAGTACTTC. It is translated as CASSLDSGGEQYF.

The chain joins TRBV7-9 to TRBJ2-3; 8 positions match TRBD1. CDR1 SEHNR and CDR2 FQNEAQ come from the germline V gene (reference sequence). The CDR3 is 15 residues long. The trim removed 3 bases at V and 2 bases at J, leaving 4 bases unmatched. The CDR3 region is CASSFQGAITDTQYF. The CDR3 DNA follows: TGTGCCAGCAGCTTTCAGGGGGCTATCACAGATACGCAGTATTTT.

The V gene is TRBV2, the J gene TRBJ2-1; 10 bases map to TRBD2. Per germline, CDR1 SNHLY and CDR2 FYNNEI. Losses at the gene ends were 7 bases for V and 0 bases for J; bases not matched to a gene: 12. The CDR3 contains 18 residues. The DNA of the CDR3 is TGTGCCAGCAATTTCCTAGCGGGGGCCAGGAGCTCCTACAATGAGCAGTTCTTC. It encodes CASNFLAGARSSYNEQFF. Full variable domain (rest looked up from reference TRBV2 and TRBJ2-1): EPEVTQTPSHQVTQMGQEVILRCVPISNHLYFYWYRQILGQKVEFLVSFYNNEISEKSEIFDDQFSVERPDGSNFTLKIRSTKLEDSAMYFCASNFLAGARSSYNEQFFGPGTRLTVL.

The chain uses TRBV19 and TRBJ1-2, with D hard to call. There are 16 residues in the CDR3. Germline CDR1 LNHDA, CDR2 SQIVND (reference sequence). V was cut by 11 bases and J by 5 bases, with 27 bases left in between. The CDR3 DNA reads TGTGCCTCCCTCCCTTCAGGAACAGCAAATGCTTATGGCTACACCTTC. Translation: CASLPSGTANAYGYTF. Supplemented by reference TRBV19 and TRBJ1-2, the full variable domain reads DGGITQSPKYLFRKEGQNVTLSCEQNLNHDAMYWYRQDPGQGLRLIYYSQIVNDFQKGDIAEGYSVSREKKESFPLTVTSAQKNPTAFYLCASLPSGTANAYGYTFGSGTRLTVV.

V is TRBV23-1 and J is TRBJ2-7, with D perhaps TRBD1 (6 bases). TRBV23-1 is filed as an ORF, its function uncertain. This CDR3 has 14 residues. Between the trimmed V and J ends, which lost 8 bases and 0 bases, there was a span of 14 bases. The CDR3 bases are TGCGCCAGCGCCCCTGGACAGTTCTCCTACGAGCAGTACTTC. It is translated as CASAPGQFSYEQYF.

The V call is TRBV28, the J call TRBJ2-1; 8 bases line up with TRBD1. CDR1 MDHEN and CDR2 SYDVKM come from the germline V gene. CDR3 size: 13 residues. V shed 4 bases, J shed 13 bases, and the junction held 9 bases outside the gene matches. CDR3 coding DNA: TGTGCCAGCAGTTCCCATCAGGGGGCTGACCAGTTCTTC. This translates into CASSSHQGADQFF.

The chain carries TRBV6-1 and TRBJ2-7, with 8 nucleotides matching TRBD1. CDR3 size: 13 residues. Trimming cost V 8 bases and J 2 bases; bases outside gene matches: 5. Germline V gene lookup returns CDR1 MNHNS and CDR2 SASEGT. The CDR3, as DNA: TGTGCCAGCGGCAGACAGGGGCCCTACGAGCAGTACTTC. The encoded protein is CASGRQGPYEQYF.

The chain uses TRBV12-5 and TRBJ1-2, with TRBD1 matching 7 bases. Germline trimming cut 6 bases from V and 6 bases from J; bases unmatched to any gene: 7. Germline V gives CDR1 LGHNT, CDR2 FRNRAP. The CDR3 is 13 amino acids. The CDR3 here is CASGRQGENGYTF. Here the CDR3 DNA reads TGTGCTAGTGGCAGACAGGGCGAAAATGGCTACACCTTC.

The chain has TRBV6-5 and TRBJ2-7; 9 bases fit TRBD1. Germline V gene lookup returns CDR1 MNHEY and CDR2 SVGAGI. J gave up 3 bases and V 6 bases, and 0 bases lay outside the gene matches. The CDR3 runs to 12 residues. The CDR3 region has the DNA TGTGCCAGCAGGACAGGGGGCTACGAGCAGTACTTC. Protein: CASRTGGYEQYF.

The chain uses TRBV6-1 and TRBJ2-7, with a tentative D call TRBD1 (5 bases). V was trimmed by 5 bases and J by 3 bases, leaving 14 bases between them. The CDR3 contains 14 residues. Germline V gene lookup returns CDR1 MNHNS and CDR2 SASEGT. The CDR3 protein is CASSHPDRHYEQYF. DNA for the CDR3: TGTGCCAGCAGTCACCCTGACAGACACTACGAGCAGTACTTC.